The clone carrying this TCR beta chain was observed at least ten times. Its antigen is as yet unknown. TCRdb passed the 5' RACE reads through MiXCR, listing each CDR3 protein once. The sample contains 40,000 to 65,000 distinct CDR3 sequences, 24% of which appear only once. Naive CD4+ T cells were purified with Tregs depleted by CD25. Broader study findings: Tumor Treg TCRs overlapped most with tumor naive CD4+ cells.

The CDR3 covers 13 residues. Germline values: CDR1 SGHTA, CDR2 FQGNSA. Trimming cost V 4 bases and J 5 bases, with 8 bases left between them. This receptor was identified in a female donor with breast cancer. The chain links TRBV7-2 to TRBJ2-2, with no clear D. Sequencing was carried out using tumor-infiltrating naive CD4+ T cells sorted from the breast tumor. The sample's subset: naive CD4+ T cells, CD4+CD45RA+CD25-. The chain's CDR3 is CASSSYYTGELFF. CDR3 coding DNA: TGTGCCAGCAGCTCTTACTATACCGGGGAGCTGTTTTTT.